This entry lists 25 T cell receptor beta chains sequenced from one sample in a study of shared clonotypes between healthy human individuals. Produced via immunoSEQ multiplex PCR; TCRdb's table is partial and in-frame only. The data contain 2.3 million or so clones, more than 85% of them seen just once; the ten biggest clones take up under 0.45%. The sample was naive CD4+ T cells from PBMCs. Stated subset: CD45RA+ positively selected. The receptors were sampled from a man aged 18 to 29 in good health. Some clones in this sample may be carry-over from other donors' samples.

The chain links TRBV20-1 to TRBJ2-5; no reliable D call. Trimming left V 6 bases short and J 0 bases short, with 5 bases between. The CDR3 is 11 residues long. The germline V gene encodes CDR1 DFQATT and CDR2 SNEGSKA (reference sequence). The DNA for the CDR3 is TGCAGTGCCTATGACCAAGAGACCCAGTACTTC. As protein: CSAYDQETQYF.

The V call is TRBV5-4, the J call TRBJ2-5; no clear D. V was trimmed by 4 bases and J by 1 base, leaving 8 bases between them. The germline CDR1 and CDR2 sequences are SGHNT and YYREEE (reference sequence). This CDR3 region has 13 residues. The CDR3 region has the DNA TGTGCCAGCAGCCGGGCATCCCAAGAGACCCAGTACTTC. Its protein is CASSRASQETQYF.

The chain is built from TRBV6-1 and TRBJ2-3, with a weak D call TRBD2 (6 bases). The germline V gene encodes CDR1 MNHNS and CDR2 SASEGT. Trimming removed 8 bases at V and 8 bases at J, with 17 bases between. This CDR3 region has 13 residues. The CDR3 is CASSGLRTGTQYF. CDR3 sequence (DNA): TGTGCCAGCTCGGGACTCCGAACGGGTACGCAGTATTTT.

The chain links TRBV30 to TRBJ1-4, with a possible D match to TRBD1 (5 bases). V lost 1 base and J 4 bases, leaving 16 bases between the germline ends. This CDR3 contains 16 residues. In germline, CDR1 is GTSNPN, CDR2 SVGIG (reference sequence). The CDR3 DNA follows: TGTGCCTGGAGTGAAGGACGGGGGTTGGGTAATGAAAAACTGTTTTTT. It translates to CAWSEGRGLGNEKLFF.

The J gene is TRBJ2-1, the V gene TRBV4-3; 8 bases line up with TRBD2. Germline V gene sequence: CDR1 LGHNA, CDR2 YSLEER. Trimming took 10 bases from V and 2 from J; bases not matched to a gene: 13. The CDR3 sequence is 16 residues long. The CDR3 loop is CATLRGKRGTYNEQFF. The CDR3 nucleotides read TGCGCCACCCTACGGGGGAAGCGGGGGACCTACAATGAGCAGTTCTTC.

As to this clone: Other DNA sequences in this sample translate to the same CDR3. Here the CDR3 reads CSVEGVGETQYF. The CDR3 region has the DNA TGCAGCGTTGAAGGGGTAGGCGAGACCCAGTACTTC. This rearrangement joins TRBV29-1 to TRBJ2-5; D ambiguous. The CDR3 extends over 12 amino acids. V was pared by 1 base and J by 5 bases, with 8 bases between. Germline V gene sequence: CDR1 SQVTM, CDR2 ANQGSEA.

The V gene is TRBV5-4, the J gene TRBJ2-2; the match to TRBD2 covers 9 bases. Trimming cost V 4 bases and J 6 bases; bases outside gene matches: 7. Germline-derived CDR1 and CDR2 are SGHNT and YYREEE (reference sequence). The CDR3 extends over 15 amino acids. The CDR3 sequence: CASSPGLAEAGELFF. The CDR3 bases are TGTGCCAGCAGCCCGGGACTAGCAGAGGCCGGGGAGCTGTTTTTT.

In the case of this clone: Other DNA variants within this sample encode the same CDR3. The chain is built from TRBV28 and TRBJ1-2; 8 bases line up with TRBD1. This CDR3 is built from 13 residues. The trim removed 3 bases at V and 5 bases at J, leaving 2 bases unmatched. Germline CDR1 is MDHEN and CDR2 is SYDVKM. CDR3 nucleotide sequence: TGTGCCAGCAGTTTCAGGGGGCGATATGGCTACACCTTC. It yields the protein CASSFRGRYGYTF.

The rearrangement uses TRBV6-5 and TRBJ1-2; D might be TRBD1 (5 bases). Trimming removed 7 bases at V and 7 bases at J, with 10 bases between. This CDR3 has 11 residues. The germline gives CDR1 MNHEY, CDR2 SVGAGI. Here the CDR3 reads CASTGGVGYTF. The CDR3 DNA reads TGTGCCAGCACGGGGGGTGTTGGCTACACCTTC.

The chain recombines TRBV18 with TRBJ2-7, with unresolved D. Trimming cost V 3 bases and J 5 bases, with 17 bases left between them. Germline lookup yields CDR1 KGHSH and CDR2 LQKENI. The CDR3 sequence is 15 residues long. The chain's CDR3 is CASSPSIEAYNEQYF. The CDR3 DNA sequence: TGTGCCAGCTCACCCTCCATAGAGGCATACAACGAGCAGTACTTC.

V is TRBV9 and J is TRBJ2-1, with TRBD2 matching over 7 bases. CDR1 is SGDLS, CDR2 YYNGEE, per germline. CDR3 length: 17 amino acids. The J segment lost 2 bases and the V segment lost 0 bases, leaving 8 bases of the junction unmatched. The CDR3 DNA is TGTGCCAGCAGCGTAGATTCTGGTAGCGGGCCCTACAATGAGCAGTTCTTC. Protein: CASSVDSGSGPYNEQFF.

The gene calls are TRBV30 and TRBJ2-4; D perhaps matches TRBD1 (6 bases). Germline V gene sequence: CDR1 GTSNPN, CDR2 SVGIG (reference sequence). This CDR3 is built from 15 residues. Trimming removed 2 bases from V and 0 bases from J, with 11 bases in between. The CDR3 reads CAWSTGQLAKNIQYF. The CDR3 DNA sequence: TGTGCCTGGAGTACAGGACAGTTAGCCAAAAACATTCAGTACTTC.

The chain has TRBV10-2 and TRBJ2-5; D gene uncertain. In germline, CDR1 is WSHSY, CDR2 SAAADI. The CDR3 spans 11 residues. V lost 10 bases to trimming and J lost 5 bases, with 11 bases between them. CDR3 sequence: CATTSEETQYF. CDR3 DNA sequence: TGCGCCACCACCTCTGAGGAGACCCAGTACTTC.

CDR3 nucleotides: TGCAGCGTTGATACTAGCGGGACCGGGGAGCTGTTTTTT. It encodes CSVDTSGTGELFF. The chain employs TRBV29-1 and TRBJ2-2; the match to TRBD2 covers 9 bases. The CDR3 runs to 13 residues. V was pared by 3 bases and J by 5 bases, with 1 base of the junction left unmatched. Germline CDR1 SQVTM, CDR2 ANQGSEA.

The chain joins TRBV29-1 to TRBJ2-3, with D maybe TRBD2 (5 bases). Deletions cut 4 bases from V and 0 bases from J, with 14 bases between. Germline CDR1 SQVTM, CDR2 ANQGSEA. This CDR3 spans 15 amino acids. The CDR3 reads CSVVRVEPSTDTQYF. DNA for the CDR3: TGCAGCGTTGTGCGGGTAGAACCAAGCACAGATACGCAGTATTTT.

This clone has only a few counts. The chain carries TRBV5-4 and TRBJ1-1; D is undetermined. The germline V gene has CDR1 SGHNT and CDR2 YYREEE (reference sequence). There are 14 residues in the CDR3. V was clipped by 0 bases and J by 2 bases, with 8 bases between them. The CDR3 reads CASSLEVGNTEAFF. Here the CDR3 DNA reads TGTGCCAGCAGCTTGGAAGTCGGTAACACTGAAGCTTTCTTT.

J is TRBJ2-5 and V is TRBV6-1; D remains unclear. The CDR3 length is 16 residues. Germline V gene sequence: CDR1 MNHNS, CDR2 SASEGT. The V end was cut by 0 bases, the J end by 7 bases, with 18 bases between. CDR3 in DNA: TGTGCCAGCAGTGAAGCGTACGGAGCCTCCCACGGGACCCAGTACTTC. This sequence encodes CASSEAYGASHGTQYF.

V is TRBV19 and J is TRBJ2-5; possibly TRBD1 for D (5 bases). Germline V lookup: CDR1 LNHDA, CDR2 SQIVND (reference sequence). Trimming removed 3 bases from V and 8 bases from J, with 13 bases in between. The CDR3 spans 13 residues. CDR3 residues: CASSIGQGITQYF. The CDR3 nucleotides are TGTGCCAGTAGTATTGGTCAGGGTATAACCCAGTACTTC.

J is TRBJ2-2 and V is TRBV10-3; D might be TRBD2 (5 bases). V lost 5 bases and J 5 bases, leaving 15 bases between the germline ends. This CDR3 contains 15 residues. Germline V CDR1 and CDR2: ENHRY, SYGVKD. DNA of the CDR3: TGTGCCATCAGTCCCAGCGGAGGAGGTACCGGGGAGCTGTTTTTT. This codes for CAISPSGGGTGELFF.

The V call is TRBV2, the J call TRBJ1-1, with D maybe TRBD1 (5 bases). Trimming took 2 bases from V and 4 from J, leaving 14 bases between them. The germline CDR1 and CDR2 sequences are SNHLY and FYNNEI. The CDR3 is made up of 15 amino acids. CDR3 region: CASSESRGVGTEAFF. Here the CDR3 DNA reads TGTGCCAGCAGTGAATCTCGAGGGGTGGGCACTGAAGCTTTCTTT.

J is TRBJ2-5 and V is TRBV25-1, with 9 bases aligning to TRBD2. Germline CDR1 MGHDK, CDR2 SYGVNS. CDR3 length: 14 amino acids. J gave up 5 bases and V 6 bases, and 7 bases lay outside the gene matches. The DNA of the CDR3 is TGTGCCAGCAGCTACAGCGCGGGGGGGGAGACCCAGTACTTC. Translating it yields CASSYSAGGETQYF.

The chain joins TRBV30 to TRBJ2-6; D is perhaps TRBD1 or TRBD2 (6 bases each). The germline V gene has CDR1 GTSNPN and CDR2 SVGIG (reference sequence). The CDR3 has 15 residues. The V gene lost 5 bases and the J gene lost 0 bases, with 11 bases spanning the gap. The chain's CDR3 is CAWLGGSSGANVLTF. CDR3 in DNA: TGTGCCTGGCTGGGGGGCAGCTCTGGGGCCAACGTCCTGACTTTC.

The genes are TRBV7-2 and TRBJ2-1; possible D gene TRBD1, 5 bases. Per germline, CDR1 SGHTA and CDR2 FQGNSA. The CDR3 sequence is 16 residues long. V was trimmed by 6 bases and J by 8 bases, leaving 23 bases between them. The CDR3 DNA reads as TGTGCCAGCAGTTACCAGGGCGGCCCCGCTAACTATGAGCAGTTCTTC. It codes for CASSYQGGPANYEQFF.

The V and J genes are TRBV19 and TRBJ1-5; TRBD1 is a possible D gene (5 bases). CDR1 and CDR2 from the germline V gene are LNHDA and SQIVND (reference sequence). Deletions cut 1 base from V and 7 bases from J, with 11 bases between. This CDR3 is built from 14 residues. The CDR3 coding sequence is TGTGCCAGTAGTATAGCGGGGCGGGGGCAGCCCCAGCATTTT. Its translation is CASSIAGRGQPQHF.

This clone was observed once. The J gene is TRBJ2-5, the V gene TRBV30; TRBD2 matches 12 bases. The length of the CDR3 is 15 residues. Germline V gene data show CDR1 as GTSNPN and CDR2 as SVGIG (reference sequence). Losses at the gene ends were 2 bases for V and 4 bases for J; bases not matched to a gene: 5. The CDR3 DNA reads as TGTGCCTGGAGTCTAGCGGGAGGGCCTCGAGAGACCCAGTACTTC. Translating gives CAWSLAGGPRETQYF.